The T cell receptor beta chain described here comes from a study of vaccination and CD4 T cells after COVID-19. Noted treatment: roughly 10-day PBMC culture with coronavirus spike peptide pools or control peptides (ViraFEST assay). Replacement of half the medium with fresh IL-2 medium took place on days 3 and 7. Findings and limits, study-wide: Analysis covered relatively few convalescent patients and lacked any early post-infection timepoints. The appearance of a median approximately 84% of reactive clones in convalescent patients occurred only post-vaccination.

The junction had 9 bases not matched to a gene; V was cut back by 8 bases and J by 3 bases. Germline CDR1 is DFQATT and CDR2 is SNEGSKA (reference sequence). The CDR3 covers 15 residues. The Oncomine TCR Beta short-read assay sequenced DNA from cultured CD4+ T cells. It was cultured CD4+ T cells from which genomic DNA was extracted. TCRdb used MiXCR to reprocess the PCR reads, holding one entry per CDR3 protein. The sample lists about 20,000 distinct CDR3 sequences; around 45% were seen once. Regarding this clonotype: Its antigen is not identified.

The rearrangement uses TRBV20-1 and TRBJ2-3; 12 bases are a match to TRBD2. The receptor comes from a human donor who had recovered from COVID-19. Material: CD4+ T cells from blood, cultured in vitro. CDR3 amino acids: CSRSATSGRTDTQYF. As DNA, the CDR3 is TGCAGTCGTTCCGCCACTAGCGGGAGGACAGATACGCAGTATTTT.